What follows are 13 T cell receptor beta chains derived from one specimen sequenced in a study of blood T cell repertoires in COVID-19. Assay used: immunoSEQ multiplex PCR; TCRdb lists only in-frame clones, some missing. The sample includes approximately 440,000 clones, around 91% of them seen just once. Specimen: PBMCs or T cells enriched from blood (not recorded which). The receptors derive from a man between 18 and 29 years old who had recovered from COVID-19.

V and J are TRBV12-5 and TRBJ1-4; 9 bases align to TRBD1. Germline CDR1 LGHNT, CDR2 FRNRAP. This CDR3 region has 14 residues. V was clipped by 4 bases and J by 5 bases; unmatched bases: 2. The CDR3 DNA follows: TGTGCTAGTGGTTCCGGGACAGGGAATGAAAAACTGTTTTTT. It yields the protein CASGSGTGNEKLFF.

This sequence joins TRBV10-3 and TRBJ2-1; TRBD1 matches 10 bases. V trimming: 8 bases; J trimming: 6 bases; junction bases outside the gene matches: 16. CDR1 is ENHRY, CDR2 SYGVKD, per germline. The CDR3 has 17 residues. CDR3 sequence (DNA): TGTGCCATCGATAGGACAGGGGGGGAGTTTGGTTCCAATGAGCAGTTCTTC. Translated, it gives CAIDRTGGEFGSNEQFF.

J is TRBJ1-4 and V is TRBV4-2, with 7 bases lining up with TRBD1. Germline V gene sequence: CDR1 LGHNA, CDR2 YNFKEQ. The CDR3 extends over 16 amino acids. V shed 5 bases, J shed 6 bases, and the junction held 12 bases outside the gene matches. The CDR3 DNA follows: TGTGCCAGCAGCGCCTTCGGAGGGGGCGCGGATGAAAAACTGTTTTTT. This translates into CASSAFGGGADEKLFF.

There are a few counts of this clone. The chain couples TRBV5-1 to TRBJ1-6; D is unclear. Trimming removed 5 bases at V and 7 bases at J, with 10 bases between. The germline gives CDR1 SGHRS, CDR2 YFSETQ. CDR3 length: 13 amino acids. CDR3 protein: CASRSLENSPLHF. The CDR3 nucleotides are TGCGCCAGCAGGTCTTTGGAGAATTCACCCCTCCACTTT.

This chain joins TRBV18 and TRBJ2-1; TRBD1 matches at 9 bases. Germline CDR1 reads KGHSH; CDR2 reads LQKENI. V was clipped by 6 bases and J by 0 bases; unmatched bases: 15. The CDR3 contains 19 residues. The CDR3 protein is CASSRGQGRGLGSYNEQFF. For the CDR3, the DNA is TGTGCCAGCTCCCGGGGACAGGGTAGAGGCTTGGGCTCCTACAATGAGCAGTTCTTC.

Only a few counts were recorded for this clone. The chain combines TRBV21-1 with TRBJ1-2; the table calls TRBD1, which could not be checked here. TRBV21-1 constitutes a pseudogene. This CDR3 is 16 amino acids long. The CDR3, as DNA: TGTGCCAGCACCGTACCTAGGGACAGGGAGAACTATGGCTACACCTTC. This codes for CASTVPRDRENYGYTF.

This chain connects TRBV28 to TRBJ1-4; the match to TRBD1 covers 9 bases. Germline V gene data show CDR1 as MDHEN and CDR2 as SYDVKM. The V gene end was trimmed by 4 bases and the J gene end by 3 bases; junction bases not matched to a gene: 9. CDR3 length: 17 residues. Here the CDR3 DNA reads TGTGCCAGCAGTTCGACGTACAGGGGGCTGGCTAATGAAAAACTGTTTTTT. The encoded protein is CASSSTYRGLANEKLFF.

The chain combines TRBV10-2 with TRBJ2-7, with TRBD2 matching over 10 bases. Germline loops: CDR1 WSHSY, CDR2 SAAADI. This CDR3 has 20 amino acids. V lost 5 bases, J lost 2 bases, and 21 bases stayed unmatched. The CDR3 DNA is TGCGCCAGCAGTAGGGGACAGGACGATTATAGCGGGAGGCACCCCTACGAGCAGTACTTC. Its translation is CASSRGQDDYSGRHPYEQYF.

This chain uses TRBV29-1 with TRBJ1-1; TRBD1 is a possible D gene (5 bases). The CDR3 has 15 residues. V was pared by 6 bases and J by 10 bases, with 27 bases between. Germline V lookup: CDR1 SQVTM, CDR2 ANQGSEA. The CDR3 DNA sequence: TGCAGCGTCGCCACCGCGGTGGGTTTTGGGGCGATAGCTTTCTTT. Translated: CSVATAVGFGAIAFF.

The DNA of the CDR3 is TGTGCCAGCAGTGAGCCAGATAACTCTGGAAACACCATATATTTT. This sequence encodes CASSEPDNSGNTIYF. This chain connects TRBV6-1 to TRBJ1-3, with D unclear. There are 15 residues in the CDR3. Trimming removed 3 bases at V and 0 bases at J, with 9 bases between. Germline V gene sequence: CDR1 MNHNS, CDR2 SASEGT.

The chain joins TRBV6-5 to TRBJ2-2, with D perhaps TRBD1 (6 bases). The CDR3 is 12 amino acids. Germline assignment: CDR1 MNHEY and CDR2 SVGAGI. V was clipped by 6 bases and J by 7 bases, with 9 bases between them. The CDR3 region is CASSQQGGELFF. The CDR3 coding sequence is TGTGCCAGCAGCCAACAGGGCGGGGAGCTGTTTTTT.

V usage is TRBV3-1 (or the pseudogene TRBV3-2) and J usage is TRBJ1-1, with 9 bases that match TRBD1. The germline V gene has CDR1 LGHDT and CDR2 YNNKEL (reference sequence). This CDR3 contains 16 residues. V lost 2 bases, J lost 2 bases, and 6 bases stayed unmatched. The CDR3 is CASSQTRQGVNTEAFF. In nucleotides, the CDR3 is TGTGCCAGCAGCCAAACGAGACAGGGGGTAAACACTGAAGCTTTCTTT.

The chain employs TRBV2 and TRBJ1-1; D remains ambiguous. The CDR3 loop spans 11 amino acids. Trimming left V 6 bases short and J 3 bases short, with 5 bases between. Germline lookup yields CDR1 SNHLY and CDR2 FYNNEI. The DNA of the CDR3 is TGTGCCAGCAGAGCCCACACTGAAGCTTTCTTT. Encoded protein: CASRAHTEAFF.